These T cell receptor beta chains were read from a single sample in a study of cytomegalovirus exposure and HLA in healthy donors. Sequencing used immunoSEQ multiplex PCR; TCRdb keeps in-frame clones, though not all of them. The profile shows 150,000 to 200,000 clones, under 90% of them singletons. The material sequenced was PBMCs. The receptors were gathered from a man aged 18 to 29 in good health and CMV-seronegative. Both conserved end residues are part of each CDR3. The D gene is left open where the match is weak. Part of the rows lack a size; the others show once, few, many or a class for expanded clones.

d_call,clone_size,j_call,v_call,cdr3_nt,cdr3_aa
.,once,TRBJ1-5,TRBV19,TGTGCCAGTAGGGCGGGTCGAGGCAATCAGCCCCAGCATTTT,CASRAGRGNQPQHF
TRBD2,.,TRBJ2-7,TRBV7-8,TGTGCCAGCAGCTTAGATGTAAACCTAGCGGGAAGGTACGAGCAGTACTTC,CASSLDVNLAGRYEQYF
TRBD1,.,TRBJ1-2,TRBV27,TGTGCCAGCACGGGGAGGCAGGGGGCACTGAGAGGCTACACCTTC,CASTGRQGALRGYTF
.,.,TRBJ2-5,TRBV2,TGTGCCAGCAGTGAGCTGGGAGAAGAGACCCAGTACTTC,CASSELGEETQYF
.,.,TRBJ1-2,TRBV2,TGTGCCAGCCCCCCCACCATACTGAGACAGAGACATGGCTACACCTTC,CASPPTILRQRHGYTF
.,.,TRBJ1-1,TRBV9,TGTGCCAGCAGCGTAGGGATCCTCGAATACGGGAGCTTGAACACTGAAGCTTTCTTT,CASSVGILEYGSLNTEAFF
TRBD2,.,TRBJ2-7,TRBV19,TGTGCCAGTAGTATAACAGCGGGAGGAATCTACGAGCAGTACTTC,CASSITAGGIYEQYF
TRBD2,once,TRBJ2-3,TRBV9,TGTGCCAGCACGGGACTAGCGGGAGAAATCACAGATACGCAGTATTTT,CASTGLAGEITDTQYF
TRBD2,once,TRBJ2-4,TRBV19,TGTGCCAGTAGTATAGGCGGGGGATCCAAAAACATTCAGTACTTC,CASSIGGGSKNIQYF
.,.,TRBJ1-2,TRBV11-3,TGTGCCAGCAGCTTAAAAACAGGGAGTTTGAACTATGGCTACACCTTC,CASSLKTGSLNYGYTF
.,.,TRBJ2-1,TRBV7-9,TGTGCCAGCAGCTTCACGAGCAATGAGCAGTTCTTC,CASSFTSNEQFF
.,.,TRBJ1-1,TRBV4-1,TGCGCCAGCAGCCAACTACAGGGATATGGAGCTTTCTTT,CASSQLQGYGAFF
.,.,TRBJ2-7,TRBV10-1,TGCGCCAGCAGGCTATTTGGCGGAGGATACGAGCAGTACTTC,CASRLFGGGYEQYF
.,.,TRBJ2-3,TRBV27,TGTGCCAGCAGTTTCGAGCGGCAGACAGATACGCAGTATTTT,CASSFERQTDTQYF
.,.,TRBJ1-3,TRBV5-1,TGCGCCAGCAGCTTCGGGTTGACAGCCATGGCAGGAAACACCATATATTTT,CASSFGLTAMAGNTIYF
TRBD2,.,TRBJ2-7,TRBV7-9,TGTGCCAGCAGCTTAAGGGGGCGGGAGGGCCGAGGATACGAGCAGTACTTC,CASSLRGREGRGYEQYF
.,.,TRBJ1-4,TRBV25-1,TGTGCCAGCAGGGGTGACAGAACAACTAATGAAAAACTGTTTTTT,CASRGDRTTNEKLFF
.,.,TRBJ2-7,TRBV18,TGTGCCAGCTCACCACTGACCGGGAGAACGGACTACGAGCAGTACTTC,CASSPLTGRTDYEQYF
TRBD1,.,TRBJ2-3,TRBV5-8,TGTGCCAGCAGCTGGGGACAGGGGGCTACAGATACGCAGTATTTT,CASSWGQGATDTQYF
.,.,TRBJ1-1,TRBV29-1,TGCAGCGTAGATGACAGGTTCAACACTGAAGCTTTCTTT,CSVDDRFNTEAFF
.,.,TRBJ1-5,TRBV4-1,TGCGCCAGCAGCCCCCCAGGGGTAGGACAGCCCCAGCATTTT,CASSPPGVGQPQHF
TRBD2,.,TRBJ2-3,TRBV19,TGTGCCAGTAGTATTCGGACTAGCGGTTACACAGATACGCAGTATTTT,CASSIRTSGYTDTQYF
.,.,TRBJ1-6,TRBV6-1,TGTGCCAGCAGTGACACTAAGGGGGGGGCCATTCCCCTCCACTTT,CASSDTKGGAIPLHF
.,.,TRBJ1-4,TRBV5-6,TGTGCCAGCAGCTTGGGGGGGGGTAGACGGTTCGGTGAAAAACTGTTTTTT,CASSLGGGRRFGEKLFF
.,.,TRBJ2-3,TRBV5-4,TGTGCCAGCAGCTTGGCCGGGAGTTTGGATACGCAGTATTTT,CASSLAGSLDTQYF
.,.,TRBJ2-7,TRBV19,TGTGCCAGTAGCCCGATCGTGGGAGCACGCGAGCAGTACTTC,CASSPIVGAREQYF
.,.,TRBJ1-2,TRBV30,TGTGCCTGGAGTGTGCGGGTGGCTGGCTACACCTTC,CAWSVRVAGYTF
.,.,TRBJ2-5,TRBV5-6,TGTGCCAGCAGCGCCGGGAAGTCGACCCAGTACTTC,CASSAGKSTQYF
.,.,TRBJ2-7,TRBV7-6,TGTGCCAGCAGCTTAGGAGTAGGGGGCGAGCAGTACTTC,CASSLGVGGEQYF
.,.,TRBJ1-4,TRBV27,TGTGCCAGCAGTCCGAGGGATGGAAAACTGTTTTTT,CASSPRDGKLFF
TRBD1,.,TRBJ1-5,TRBV27,TGTGCCAGCAGTTCGCTCTACCGGGACAGTTATAGCAATCAGCCCCAGCATTTT,CASSSLYRDSYSNQPQHF
.,.,TRBJ2-3,TRBV4-1,TGCGCCAGCAGCCACGCCTGGGACAAGTATTTT,CASSHAWDKYF
.,.,TRBJ2-5,TRBV29-1,TGCAGCGTTGGAGGAGAGACCCAGTACTTC,CSVGGETQYF
.,.,TRBJ1-1,TRBV5-1,TGCGCCAGCAGCTTGGGTCTCAGGGGCAGCACTGAAGCTTTCTTT,CASSLGLRGSTEAFF
TRBD1,.,TRBJ1-2,TRBV28,TGTGCCAGCAGTTCCGGACAGGGGGCTAGGGGCTACACCTTC,CASSSGQGARGYTF
TRBD1,few,TRBJ1-3,TRBV4-1,TGCGCCAGCAGCCAAGATTTGGAGGGGGCCTCTGGAAACACCATATATTTT,CASSQDLEGASGNTIYF
.,.,TRBJ2-7,TRBV11-2,TGTGCCAGCAGCTTAGATCGTAGCATTACCTACGAGCAGTACTTC,CASSLDRSITYEQYF
TRBD2,few,TRBJ2-1,TRBV25-1,TGTGCCAGCACACCTAGCGGGGGAAATGAGCAGTTCTTC,CASTPSGGNEQFF
.,.,TRBJ2-1,TRBV12-2,TGTGCAAGTCGCTTAGCGGGACTAGCGGGAGATACAGGCAATGAGCAGTTCTTC,CASRLAGLAGDTGNEQFF
TRBD1,.,TRBJ2-7,TRBV15,TGTGCCACCAGCAGTGCGCCCGACAGGGGCTCCTACGAGCAGTACTTC,CATSSAPDRGSYEQYF
.,.,TRBJ1-1,TRBV6-1,TGTGCCAGCAGTACGACTCCGAAAACTGAAGCTTTCTTT,CASSTTPKTEAFF
TRBD2,.,TRBJ2-7,TRBV4-1,TGCGCCAGCAGCCAAGAGGGAGGGCGGTCGGCACCCGCTAACTACGAGCAGTACTTC,CASSQEGGRSAPANYEQYF
.,few,TRBJ1-2,TRBV6-5,TGTGCCAGCCGGTTTGGGGGGTATGGCTACACCTTC,CASRFGGYGYTF
.,few,TRBJ2-1,TRBV5-1,TGCGCCAGCAGCTCCATTAACGACATTCTCAACAATGAGCAGTTCTTC,CASSSINDILNNEQFF